This T cell receptor beta chain is drawn from a study of T cell responses to AZD1222 COVID-19 vaccine. Study-level points and caveats: Spike-wide coverage was observed for vaccine-associated CD4 TCRs, with dominant responses at 160-218 and 743-854. Baseline seropositives among AZD1222 recipients totaled only five to seven. Repertoires were obtained solely post-peak T cell response. Clonal diversity was possibly underestimated, and white British individuals and females predominated among donors.

The length of the CDR3 is 14 residues. J was trimmed by 7 bases and V by 4 bases; bases with no gene match: 6. Germline CDR1 and CDR2: LGHDT and YNNKEL (reference sequence). Turning to this clone: Antigen unknown.

Sequenced by immunoSEQ multiplex PCR; TCRdb stores in-frame clones only, minus some. The profile covers under 250,000 clones, with just over 90% appearing a single time and 0.9% to 1.1% taken by the ten largest. The TCR sequence derives from an adult in good health. The sequencing used peripheral blood, collected on day 0 of MenACWY control vaccination. The chain is built from TRBV3-1 (or the pseudogene TRBV3-2) and TRBJ2-1, with 8 bases identical to TRBD1. This CDR3 is CASSRGQGRNEQFF. In DNA, the CDR3 is TGTGCCAGCAGCCGAGGACAGGGCAGGAATGAGCAGTTCTTC.